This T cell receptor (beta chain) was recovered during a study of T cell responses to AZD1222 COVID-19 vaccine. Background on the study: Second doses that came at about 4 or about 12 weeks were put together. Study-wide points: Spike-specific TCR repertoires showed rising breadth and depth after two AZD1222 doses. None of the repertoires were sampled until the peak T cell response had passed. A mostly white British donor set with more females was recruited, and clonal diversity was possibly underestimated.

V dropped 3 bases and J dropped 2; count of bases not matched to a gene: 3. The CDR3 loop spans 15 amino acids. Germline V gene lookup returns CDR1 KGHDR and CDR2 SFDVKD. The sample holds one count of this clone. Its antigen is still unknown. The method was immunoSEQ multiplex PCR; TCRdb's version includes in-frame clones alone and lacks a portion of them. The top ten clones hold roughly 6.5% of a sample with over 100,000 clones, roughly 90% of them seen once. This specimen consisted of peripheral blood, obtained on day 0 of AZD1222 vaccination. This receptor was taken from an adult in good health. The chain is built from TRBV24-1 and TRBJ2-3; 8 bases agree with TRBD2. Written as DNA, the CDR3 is TGTGCCACCAGTGATCCGGGGGGGGACACAGATACGCAGTATTTT. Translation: CATSDPGGDTDTQYF.